This TCR beta chain originates from a study of blood T cell repertoires in COVID-19. Original methodology: Amplification from reference gene primers served as the basis for estimated nucleated cell counts. TCRdb's table, derived via immunoSEQ multiplex PCR, lists solely in-frame clones and lacks some. V, J and clone size derive from that table, while D and trimming were established from the DNA sequence. The top ten clones hold 10% to 11% of a sample with over 200,000 clones, around nine tenths of them seen once. Symptom resolution, clearance, or two negative PCRs marked donors in Cohort 3 as recovered. The sequencing input was PBMCs or T cells enriched from blood (not recorded which). The sequence derives from a man in his thirties or forties who had recovered from COVID-19.

The CDR3, as DNA: TGTGCCAGCAGCTTGGCCGGTGGGACTAGCGGGGGTTCTAACAATGAGCAGTTCTTC. It codes for CASSLAGGTSGGSNNEQFF. This rearrangement joins TRBV5-8 to TRBJ2-1; 14 bases align to TRBD2. Trimming at V came to 0 bases and at J to 5 bases, leaving 10 bases not matched to a gene. The CDR3 sequence is 19 residues long. Germline CDR1 reads SGHTS; CDR2 reads YDEGEE.